The 32 T cell receptor beta chains listed next were all sequenced from one sample in a study of cytotoxic CD8 clonotypes in ibrutinib-treated CLL. Produced via immunoSEQ multiplex PCR; TCRdb's table is partial and in-frame only. The sample consists of around 150,000 clones, more than 70% of them appearing once. The sample in question was PBMCs, obtained after 36 months of ibrutinib treatment. Receptors were obtained from a human donor with chronic lymphocytic leukemia.

V usage is TRBV7-8 and J usage is TRBJ1-4, with 7 bases identical to TRBD1. In germline, CDR1 is SGHVS, CDR2 FQNEAQ. The CDR3 is 14 residues long. Trimming took 5 bases from V and 1 from J; bases not matched to a gene: 1. The CDR3 sequence: CASSHRGTNEKLFF. The CDR3, as DNA: TGTGCCAGCAGCCACAGGGGAACTAATGAAAAACTGTTTTTT.

J is TRBJ2-5 and V is TRBV18; 8 positions match TRBD1. V shed 3 bases and J 4 bases; nucleotides not matched to a gene: 7. CDR1 is KGHSH and CDR2 is LQKENI in the germline V gene. This CDR3 has 15 amino acids. Written as DNA, the CDR3 is TGTGCCAGCTCACCCCGGACAGGGAGCCGAGAGACCCAGTACTTC. Protein: CASSPRTGSRETQYF.

This chain connects TRBV11-2 to TRBJ2-3; D could derive from TRBD1 or TRBD2 (7 bases each). CDR1 is SGHAT and CDR2 is FQNNGV in the germline V gene. The ends were cut back, 3 bases at V and 2 bases at J, with 12 bases in the middle. The CDR3 is 15 amino acids. As DNA, the CDR3 is TGTGCCAGCAGCTTCCAGGGGGGGAACACAGATACGCAGTATTTT. Its protein product is CASSFQGGNTDTQYF.

The chain couples TRBV2 to TRBJ2-7, with a tentative D call TRBD1 (5 bases). The germline V gene encodes CDR1 SNHLY and CDR2 FYNNEI. Trimming shortened V by 6 bases and J by 2 bases, and 11 bases separated the two germline ends. This CDR3 spans 13 amino acids. CDR3 in amino acids: CASRRGRTYEQYF. CDR3 bases: TGTGCCAGCAGAAGGGGCAGAACCTACGAGCAGTACTTC.

This rearrangement joins TRBV18 to TRBJ1-4; a weak D match, TRBD1 (5 bases). CDR3 size: 14 residues. CDR1 KGHSH and CDR2 LQKENI come from the germline V gene. V was shortened by 2 bases and J by 6 bases, with 10 bases between the two germline ends. The CDR3 bases are TGTGCCAGCTCACCAATCAGGGCGGATGAAAAACTGTTTTTT. The encoded protein is CASSPIRADEKLFF. Filled out from reference TRBV18 and TRBJ1-4, the complete variable domain reads NAGVMQNPRHLVRRRGQEARLRCSPMKGHSHVYWYRQLPEEGLKFMVYLQKENIIDESGMPKERFSAEFPKEGPSILRIQQVVRGDSAAYFCASSPIRADEKLFFGSGTQLSVL.

This clone came up once. This rearrangement joins TRBV9 to TRBJ2-3; D not certain. Trimming pared 0 bases from V and 3 bases from J, leaving 2 bases between. The germline CDR1 and CDR2 sequences are SGDLS and YYNGEE. The CDR3 consists of 12 residues. The CDR3 DNA sequence: TGTGCCAGCAGCGTAGAGACAGATACGCAGTATTTT. The encoded protein is CASSVETDTQYF.

This sequence joins TRBV5-4 and TRBJ1-1; unclear D gene. V was pared by 2 bases and J by 8 bases, with 7 bases between. The CDR3 runs 11 residues. Germline lookup yields CDR1 SGHNT and CDR2 YYREEE (reference sequence). The CDR3, as DNA: TGTGCCAGCAGCTTTGGCAGGGAAGCTTTCTTT. It specifies CASSFGREAFF.

The chain recombines TRBV28 with TRBJ2-3, with 10 bases matching TRBD2. V lost 5 bases and J lost 4; bases outside the gene matches: 9. There are 16 residues in the CDR3. CDR1 MDHEN and CDR2 SYDVKM come from the germline V gene. CDR3 nucleotide sequence: TGTGCCAGCAGTCCCTTAGCGGGGGGAGACGCAGATACGCAGTATTTT. It specifies CASSPLAGGDADTQYF.

The V and J genes are TRBV7-9 and TRBJ2-3, with a weak D call TRBD1 (6 bases). The length of the CDR3 is 15 residues. The germline V gene encodes CDR1 SEHNR and CDR2 FQNEAQ (reference sequence). Between the trimmed V and J ends, which lost 1 base and 5 bases, there was a span of 13 bases. CDR3 sequence (DNA): TGTGCCAGCAGCTTAGTGGGGGCGCTTAAAGATACGCAGTATTTT. Its translation is CASSLVGALKDTQYF.

This chain joins TRBV2 and TRBJ2-6; D is unresolved. The germline gives CDR1 SNHLY, CDR2 FYNNEI. V was trimmed by 5 bases and J by 0 bases, leaving 5 bases between them. This CDR3 has 14 amino acids. CDR3 nucleotides: TGTGCCAGCAGTTTAATCTCTGGGGCCAACGTCCTGACTTTC. This encodes CASSLISGANVLTF.

V is TRBV11-3 and J is TRBJ2-1; TRBD2 aligns across 8 bases. The CDR3 loop spans 14 amino acids. Germline V gene data show CDR1 as SGHNT and CDR2 as YENEEA. With V trimmed by 6 bases and J by 9 bases, 10 bases remained unmatched. CDR3 in DNA: TGTGCCAGCAGGATTAGCGGGGAGATAGGTGAGCAGTTCTTC. Protein: CASRISGEIGEQFF.

CDR3 region: CASSLGLAGAYQETQYF. In DNA, the CDR3 is TGTGCCAGCTCACTAGGACTAGCGGGGGCATACCAAGAGACCCAGTACTTC. The rearrangement joins TRBV18 to TRBJ2-5; TRBD2 matches at 13 bases. The CDR3 consists of 17 residues. Trimming removed 4 bases from V and 0 bases from J; junction bases left unmatched: 5. The V gene's germline CDR1 is KGHSH and CDR2 LQKENI.

The V gene is TRBV2, the J gene TRBJ2-1, with D possibly TRBD2 on 6 matching bases. Trimming cost V 8 bases and J 8 bases, with 19 bases left between them. This CDR3 comprises 14 residues. From germline, CDR1 is SNHLY and CDR2 FYNNEI. The CDR3 DNA follows: TGTGCCAGCCTGGGACTCGAGGGGTCCGATGAGCAGTTCTTC. It is translated as CASLGLEGSDEQFF.

The rearrangement joins TRBV6-6 to TRBJ1-1, with a weak D call TRBD1 (5 bases). The V gene's germline CDR1 is MNHNY and CDR2 SVGAGI (reference sequence). The CDR3 extends over 14 amino acids. The V end lost 0 bases, the J end lost 5 bases, and 10 bases lay between the germline ends. DNA of the CDR3: TGTGCCAGCAGTTACTCTGACAGTCCAACTGAAGCTTTCTTT. Amino acids: CASSYSDSPTEAFF.

The chain recombines TRBV4-1 with TRBJ1-5; D is undetermined. Germline CDR1 and CDR2: MGHRA and YSYEKL. The length of the CDR3 is 15 residues. V was cut by 4 bases and J by 3 bases, with 13 bases left in between. CDR3 nucleotide sequence: TGCGCCAGCAGCCCACTGATGTCCCCCAATCAGCCCCAGCATTTT. This sequence encodes CASSPLMSPNQPQHF.

V usage is TRBV7-9 and J usage is TRBJ2-2, with TRBD1 as a possible D gene (6 bases). The germline V and J ends were trimmed by 6 bases and 6 bases, with 8 bases remaining between them. Germline assignment: CDR1 SEHNR and CDR2 FQNEAQ (reference sequence). The CDR3 has 12 residues. CDR3 in amino acids: CASRQGPGELFF. In DNA form, the CDR3 reads TGTGCCAGCAGACAGGGTCCCGGGGAGCTGTTTTTT.

This CDR3 reads CASSPRGTVSGRVYNEQFF. The CDR3 DNA follows: TGTGCCAGCAGCCCCCGAGGGACCGTAAGCGGGAGGGTCTACAATGAGCAGTTCTTC. The chain couples TRBV9 to TRBJ2-1; 10 bases match TRBD2. Germline values: CDR1 SGDLS, CDR2 YYNGEE. V lost 4 bases and J lost 3; bases outside the gene matches: 16. The CDR3 spans 19 residues. Looking up the rest from reference TRBV9 and TRBJ2-1 gives the full variable domain: DSGVTQTPKHLITATGQRVTLRCSPRSGDLSVYWYQQSLDQGLQFLIQYYNGEERAKGNILERFSAQQFPDLHSELNLSSLELGDSALYFCASSPRGTVSGRVYNEQFFGPGTRLTVL.

This clone was detected a few times. J is TRBJ2-5 and V is TRBV6-5; D is perhaps TRBD1 or TRBD2 (5 bases each). Germline V gene sequence: CDR1 MNHEY, CDR2 SVGAGI. This CDR3 has 13 amino acids. The V end was cut by 6 bases, the J end by 1 base, with 9 bases between. DNA of the CDR3: TGTGCCAGCAGGGGGACGGCCCAAGAGACCCAGTACTTC. Translation: CASRGTAQETQYF.

As for this clone: Mismatch with germline at one junction end may stem from a read error. The chain is built from TRBV7-9 and TRBJ2-6, with 10 bases fitting TRBD1. Germline V gene sequence: CDR1 SEHNR, CDR2 FQNEAQ (reference sequence). The CDR3 sequence is 14 residues long. For the CDR3, the DNA is TGTGCCAGCATCAATCCCGGGACAGGGGCCTCTGTGTATTTC. Translated, it gives CASINPGTGASVYF.

This clone was counted once. The rearrangement joins TRBV10-3 to TRBJ2-3; 9 positions match TRBD1. This CDR3 contains 15 residues. CDR1 is ENHRY and CDR2 is SYGVKD in the germline V gene. The V gene end was trimmed by 8 bases and the J gene end by 2 bases; junction bases not matched to a gene: 8. In nucleotides, the CDR3 is TGTGCCATCCGTCCGGGACAGGGCAACACAGATACGCAGTATTTT. Protein product: CAIRPGQGNTDTQYF.

The rearrangement joins TRBV5-4 to TRBJ2-3; weak D call: TRBD1 (8 bases). The CDR3 covers 16 residues. Germline CDR1 and CDR2: SGHNT and YYREEE (reference sequence). The V end lost 4 bases, the J end lost 2 bases, and 17 bases lay between the germline ends. The CDR3, as DNA: TGTGCCAGCAGCCCCGGACAGGGACTACCCACAGATACGCAGTATTTT. Its protein product is CASSPGQGLPTDTQYF.

V is TRBV7-6 and J is TRBJ2-4, with D maybe TRBD1 (6 bases). CDR1 is SGHVS and CDR2 is FNYEAQ in the germline V gene. This CDR3 is 18 amino acids long. V gave up 0 bases and J gave up 0 bases, with 15 bases separating them. CDR3 coding DNA: TGTGCCAGCAGCTTAGCGGGGCAAGGGGGAATAGCCAAAAACATTCAGTACTTC. Amino acid sequence: CASSLAGQGGIAKNIQYF.

V and J are TRBV30 and TRBJ1-4; TRBD1 aligns across 7 bases. The CDR3 sequence is 14 residues long. V shed 1 base and J 5 bases; nucleotides not matched to a gene: 4. The V gene's germline CDR1 is GTSNPN and CDR2 SVGIG (reference sequence). This CDR3 is CAWSEGASNEKLFF. The CDR3 coding sequence is TGTGCCTGGAGTGAGGGGGCCTCGAATGAAAAACTGTTTTTT.

The CDR3 DNA follows: TGTGCCAGCAGCTCAGACGTGGGGCCGCAGTATTTT. Its protein is CASSSDVGPQYF. The chain couples TRBV5-4 to TRBJ2-3, with D possibly being TRBD1 (5 bases). Trimming stripped 3 bases from V and 10 bases from J, with 12 bases between. Germline CDR1 and CDR2: SGHNT and YYREEE (reference sequence). The CDR3 runs 12 residues.

The chain couples TRBV25-1 to TRBJ2-5; D ambiguous. Deletions cut 7 bases from V and 5 bases from J, with 17 bases between. CDR3 length: 14 amino acids. CDR1 is MGHDK, CDR2 SYGVNS, per germline. The CDR3 DNA sequence: TGTGCCAGCACTGAGGATGAAGCCAGGGAGACCCAGTACTTC. It yields the protein CASTEDEARETQYF.

This clone was picked up a small number of times. The V and J genes are TRBV4-1 and TRBJ2-7; no clear D. CDR1 MGHRA and CDR2 YSYEKL come from the germline V gene. Trimming removed 0 bases at V and 7 bases at J, with 10 bases between. The CDR3 is 13 amino acids. The CDR3 protein is CASSQDRLREQYF. CDR3 bases: TGCGCCAGCAGCCAAGACAGGCTGCGGGAGCAGTACTTC.

This chain links TRBV5-6 with TRBJ2-7, with D perhaps matching TRBD1 (5 bases). The V and J ends lost 0 bases and 3 bases respectively, with 10 bases between them. Germline V gene lookup returns CDR1 SGHDT and CDR2 YYEEEE. The CDR3 has 14 amino acids. In nucleotides, the CDR3 is TGTGCCAGCAGCTTGGGGGGCAGGAACTACGAGCAGTACTTC. Translated, it gives CASSLGGRNYEQYF.

The gene calls are TRBV11-3 and TRBJ2-3; 8 bases map to TRBD2. Looked up from germline, CDR1 is SGHNT and CDR2 is YENEEA. V gave up 6 bases and J gave up 0 bases; unmatched junction bases: 2. This CDR3 contains 14 residues. The CDR3 DNA reads TGTGCCAGCAGTTCTAGCGGGAGCACAGATACGCAGTATTTT. Translating it yields CASSSSGSTDTQYF.

The V gene is TRBV28, the J gene TRBJ2-1; either TRBD1 or TRBD2 may supply D (5 bases each). V was cut by 6 bases and J by 6 bases, with 12 bases left in between. The CDR3 runs to 13 residues. Germline V lookup: CDR1 MDHEN, CDR2 SYDVKM. The CDR3, as DNA: TGTGCCAGCAGCCTCCATGGGGGCAATGAGCAGTTCTTC. Translation: CASSLHGGNEQFF.

This clone was recorded once. Here the CDR3 DNA reads TGTGCCAGTAGTATAGATCTATCCAGCAAGCAGTTCTTC. It is translated as CASSIDLSSKQFF. The J gene is TRBJ2-1, the V gene TRBV19; no clear D. CDR3 length equals 13 residues. Trimming removed 0 bases at V and 11 bases at J, with 11 bases between. The germline gives CDR1 LNHDA, CDR2 SQIVND (reference sequence).

This sequence joins TRBV13 and TRBJ2-7; TRBD1 matches 10 bases. The CDR3 totals 15 residues. V dropped 5 bases and J dropped 3; count of bases not matched to a gene: 7. CDR1 and CDR2 (germline): PRHDT, FYEKMQ (reference sequence). CDR3 region: CASSVRTGGVYEQYF. The CDR3 DNA reads TGTGCCAGCAGCGTCCGGACAGGGGGTGTCTACGAGCAGTACTTC. Full variable domain (remainder filled in from reference TRBV13 and TRBJ2-7): AAGVIQSPRHLIKEKRETATLKCYPIPRHDTVYWYQQGPGQDPQFLISFYEKMQSDKGSIPDRFSAQQFSDYHSELNMSSLELGDSALYFCASSVRTGGVYEQYFGPGTRLTVT.

V usage is TRBV10-1 and J usage is TRBJ1-2, with a weak D call TRBD1 (5 bases). This CDR3 is built from 16 residues. V lost 3 bases, J lost 8 bases, and 22 bases lay in between. The germline CDR1 and CDR2 sequences are WNHNN and SYGVQD (reference sequence). The CDR3 protein is CASSEHVRPGDGGYTF. The CDR3 coding sequence is TGCGCCAGCAGTGAACATGTCAGACCCGGGGACGGCGGCTACACCTTC.